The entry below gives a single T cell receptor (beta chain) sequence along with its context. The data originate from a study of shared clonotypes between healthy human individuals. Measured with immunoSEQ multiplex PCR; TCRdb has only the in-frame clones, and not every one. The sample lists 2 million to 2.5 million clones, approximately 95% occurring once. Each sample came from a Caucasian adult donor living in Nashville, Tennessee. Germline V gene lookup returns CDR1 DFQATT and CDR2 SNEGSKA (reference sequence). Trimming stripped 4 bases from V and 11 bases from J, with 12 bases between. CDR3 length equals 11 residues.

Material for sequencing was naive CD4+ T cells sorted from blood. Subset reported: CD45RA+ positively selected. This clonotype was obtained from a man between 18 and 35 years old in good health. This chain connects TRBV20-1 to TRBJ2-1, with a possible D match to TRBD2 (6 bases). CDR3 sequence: CSAIFTSKQFF. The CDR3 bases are TGCAGTGCTATCTTTACTAGCAAGCAGTTCTTC.